This T cell receptor beta chain stems from a study of blood T cell repertoires in COVID-19. On the study more broadly: The study drew acute and convalescent COVID-19 samples from the United States, Italy and Spain. Sample material is recorded as cDNA or gDNA derived from T cells, B-cell-depleted T cells, or PBMCs.

This CDR3 spans 16 amino acids. From germline, CDR1 is SGDLS and CDR2 YYNGEE. V was clipped by 2 bases and J by 4 bases; unmatched bases: 8. Per the original data handling: For nucleated cells, counts were estimated from reference gene primer amplification. TCRdb keeps only in-frame clones here, not all; method: immunoSEQ multiplex PCR. V, J and clone size are those of that table, while D and trimming were read from the DNA. The table shows around 100,000 clones, with around 89% occurring only once. The chain uses TRBV9 and TRBJ2-3, with 9 bases lining up with TRBD1. Sequencing was done on a sample of peripheral blood. This TCR derives from a woman aged 45 to 65 with acute or convalescent COVID-19. CDR3 residues: CASSVRDRDYADTQYF. The CDR3 nucleotides are TGTGCCAGCAGCGTTAGGGACAGGGATTATGCAGATACGCAGTATTTT.